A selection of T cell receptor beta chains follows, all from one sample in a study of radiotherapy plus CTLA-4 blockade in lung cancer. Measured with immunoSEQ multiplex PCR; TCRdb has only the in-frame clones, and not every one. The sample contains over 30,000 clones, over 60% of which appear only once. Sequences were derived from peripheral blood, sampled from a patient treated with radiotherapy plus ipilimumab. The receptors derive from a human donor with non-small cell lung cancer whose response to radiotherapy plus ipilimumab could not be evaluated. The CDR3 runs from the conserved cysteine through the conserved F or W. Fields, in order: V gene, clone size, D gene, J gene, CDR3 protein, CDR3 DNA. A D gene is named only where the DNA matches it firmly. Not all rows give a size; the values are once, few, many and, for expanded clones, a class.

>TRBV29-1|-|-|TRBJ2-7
CSVGLAPRPYEQYF
TGCAGCGTGGGTCTAGCGCCTCGCCCCTACGAGCAGTACTTC
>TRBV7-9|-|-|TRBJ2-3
CASSLARVVDTQYF
TGTGCCAGCAGCTTAGCCAGGGTTGTAGATACGCAGTATTTT
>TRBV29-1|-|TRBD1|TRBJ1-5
CSARQGMKPQHF
TGCAGCGCCAGACAGGGGATGAAGCCCCAGCATTTT
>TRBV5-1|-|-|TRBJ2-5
CASSLEPGGQGETQYF
TGCGCCAGCAGCTTGGAGCCGGGGGGCCAAGGGGAGACCCAGTACTTC
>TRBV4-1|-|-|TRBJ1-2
CASGLNKRERYTF
TGCGCCAGCGGTTTGAATAAGAGAGAGCGCTACACCTTC
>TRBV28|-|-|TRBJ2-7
CASSTPTDGFYEQYF
TGTGCCAGCAGTACACCGACAGACGGATTTTACGAGCAGTACTTC
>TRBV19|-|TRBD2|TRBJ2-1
CASDSGRLYNEQFF
TGTGCCAGCGATAGCGGGAGATTGTACAATGAGCAGTTCTTC
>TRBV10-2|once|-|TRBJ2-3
CASSEIQATDTQYF
TGCGCCAGCAGTGAAATACAGGCCACAGATACGCAGTATTTT
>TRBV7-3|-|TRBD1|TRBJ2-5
CASSLMGQGFETQYF
TGTGCCAGCAGCTTAATGGGACAGGGGTTTGAGACCCAGTACTTC
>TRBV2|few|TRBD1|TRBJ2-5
CASRSTGTGGETQYF
TGTGCCAGCAGGAGTACCGGGACAGGGGGCGAGACCCAGTACTTC
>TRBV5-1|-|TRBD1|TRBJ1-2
CASTPTGGNYGYTF
TGCGCCAGCACCCCGACAGGGGGCAACTATGGCTACACCTTC
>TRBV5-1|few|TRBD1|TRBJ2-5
CASSYGQAYQETQYF
TGCGCCAGCAGCTATGGACAGGCCTACCAAGAGACCCAGTACTTC
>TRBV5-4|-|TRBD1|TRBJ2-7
CASSLGTGVLDEQYF
TGTGCCAGCAGCTTGGGGACAGGGGTCTTGGACGAGCAGTACTTC
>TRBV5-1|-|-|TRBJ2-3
CASSLPTARDTQYF
TGCGCCAGCAGCTTGCCGACAGCTAGAGATACGCAGTATTTT
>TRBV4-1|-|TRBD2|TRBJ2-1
CASSLGIAGEHEQFF
TGTGCCAGCAGCCTCGGGATAGCGGGAGAACATGAGCAGTTCTTC
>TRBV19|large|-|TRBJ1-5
CASTSDQTGYQPQHF
TGTGCCAGTACCTCGGACCAAACAGGGTACCAGCCCCAGCATTTT
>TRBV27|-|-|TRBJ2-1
CASSSPLIGSSYNEQFF
TGTGCCAGCAGTTCGCCTTTGATCGGGAGCTCCTACAATGAGCAGTTCTTC
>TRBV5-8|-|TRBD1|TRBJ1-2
CASSRGQQGYGYTF
TGTGCCAGCAGCCGGGGACAGCAGGGCTATGGCTACACCTTC
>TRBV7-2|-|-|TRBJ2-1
CASSLAGGYNEQFF
TGTGCCAGCAGCTTAGCCGGAGGTTACAATGAGCAGTTCTTC
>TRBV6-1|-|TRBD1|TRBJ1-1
CASSRDRRNTEAFF
TGTGCCAGCAGTCGGGACAGGAGGAACACTGAAGCTTTCTTT
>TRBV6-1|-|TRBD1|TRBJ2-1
CASSESDRVGQFF
TGTGCCAGCAGTGAAAGTGACAGGGTGGGGCAGTTCTTC
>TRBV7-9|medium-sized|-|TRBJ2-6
CAIDSGAGANVLTF
TGTGCCATCGACTCGGGGGCTGGGGCCAACGTCCTGACTTTC
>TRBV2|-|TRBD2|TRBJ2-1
CASSGSGTSVYNEQFF
TGTGCCAGCAGTGGTTCAGGGACTAGCGTATACAATGAGCAGTTCTTC
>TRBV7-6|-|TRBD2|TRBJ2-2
CASSLEALAGRKTGELFF
TGTGCCAGCAGCTTAGAGGCTCTAGCGGGAAGGAAGACCGGGGAGCTGTTTTTT
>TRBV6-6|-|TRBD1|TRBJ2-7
CASSPPGTVGYEQYF
TGTGCCAGCAGCCCACCCGGGACAGTCGGCTACGAGCAGTACTTC
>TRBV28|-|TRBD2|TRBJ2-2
CASSWEPGLGPGELFF
TGTGCCAGCAGTTGGGAACCGGGACTAGGGCCCGGGGAGCTGTTTTTT
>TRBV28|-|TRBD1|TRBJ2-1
CASRTGIYNEQFF
TGTGCCAGCAGGACAGGGATCTACAATGAGCAGTTCTTC
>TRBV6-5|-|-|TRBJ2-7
CASSYSSRLNYEQYF
TGTGCCAGCAGTTACTCGTCCAGACTTAACTACGAGCAGTACTTC
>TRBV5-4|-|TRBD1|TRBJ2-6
CASSLGPGQDFSGANVLTF
TGTGCCAGCAGCTTGGGTCCGGGACAGGATTTCTCTGGGGCCAACGTCCTGACTTTC
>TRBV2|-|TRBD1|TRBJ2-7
CASSEAKQGEQYF
TGTGCCAGCAGTGAAGCGAAACAGGGGGAGCAGTACTTC
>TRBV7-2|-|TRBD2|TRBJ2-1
CASSGSSYNEQFF
TGTGCATCTAGCGGGAGTTCCTACAATGAGCAGTTCTTC
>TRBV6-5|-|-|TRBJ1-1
CASSDGRGNTEAFF
TGTGCCAGCAGTGACGGGCGGGGGAACACTGAAGCTTTCTTT
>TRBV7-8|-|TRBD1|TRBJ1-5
CASSLVGQGGIYSNQPQHF
TGTGCCAGCAGCCTCGTGGGACAGGGGGGGATTTATAGCAATCAGCCCCAGCATTTT
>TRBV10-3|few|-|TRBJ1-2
CAIRANSGYTF
TGTGCCATCAGGGCAAATTCGGGCTACACCTTC
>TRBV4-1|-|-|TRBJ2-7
CASSLGPPGDEQYF
TGCGCCAGCAGCCTCGGCCCACCAGGGGACGAGCAGTACTTC
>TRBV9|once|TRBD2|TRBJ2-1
CASRRGLAGGGNEQFF
TGTGCCAGCAGAAGGGGACTAGCGGGAGGAGGGAATGAGCAGTTCTTC